The 13 T cell receptor beta chains in this list originate from one sample, sequenced in a study of vaccination and CD4 T cells after COVID-19. The sample's treatment: roughly ten-day PBMC culture with coronavirus spike peptide pools or control peptides (ViraFEST assay). With the Oncomine TCR Beta short-read assay, DNA from cultured CD4+ T cells was sequenced. TCRdb itself ran the PCR reads through MiXCR, one entry per CDR3 protein. Of over 8,500 distinct CDR3 sequences in the sample, approximately 67% are singletons; the top ten hold around 9%. Antigens of these TCRs are unknown. This specimen was CD4+ T cells from blood, cultured in vitro, taken before SARS-CoV-2 vaccination. These receptors all come from a human donor who had recovered from COVID-19.

The chain joins TRBV7-8 to TRBJ1-5; no firm D call. V dropped 1 base and J dropped 6 bases, with 7 bases sitting between them. Germline CDR1 is SGHVS and CDR2 is FQNEAQ. The CDR3 runs to 13 residues. The CDR3 DNA follows: TGTGCCAGCAGCTTAGGGGGAAGTCAGCCCCAGCATTTT. As protein: CASSLGGSQPQHF.

This chain joins TRBV6-1 and TRBJ1-2, with a tentative D call TRBD1 (5 bases). Looked up from germline, CDR1 is MNHNS and CDR2 is SASEGT. V was clipped by 7 bases and J by 0 bases, with 9 bases between them. This CDR3 has 13 amino acids. CDR3 loop: CASKRDPNYGYTF. The CDR3 DNA sequence: TGTGCCAGCAAAAGGGACCCTAACTATGGCTACACCTTC.

The chain uses TRBV28 and TRBJ2-2; D not resolved. V was shortened by 3 bases and J by 9 bases, with 5 bases between the two germline ends. Germline assignment: CDR1 MDHEN and CDR2 SYDVKM. The CDR3 covers 11 residues. This chain's CDR3 is CASSFIRELFF. The CDR3 bases are TGTGCCAGCAGTTTTATCAGGGAGCTGTTTTTT.

This chain connects TRBV20-1 to TRBJ1-1, with TRBD1 as a possible D gene (6 bases). Germline V gives CDR1 DFQATT, CDR2 SNEGSKA (reference sequence). The V and J ends lost 6 bases and 4 bases respectively, with 18 bases between them. The CDR3 has 14 residues. The CDR3 DNA reads as TGCAGTGCCGTATCCCCACAGGGTATCACTGAAGCTTTCTTT. Its protein is CSAVSPQGITEAFF.

This clonotype was counted once. J is TRBJ1-2 and V is TRBV6-1, with D tentatively TRBD1 (5 bases). Per the germline V gene, CDR1 is MNHNS and CDR2 is SASEGT. Deletions cut 8 bases from V and 5 bases from J, with 15 bases between. The CDR3 covers 13 residues. CDR3 residues: CASLLGVGYGYTF. In nucleotides, the CDR3 is TGTGCCAGCCTCCTAGGGGTGGGGTATGGCTACACCTTC.

To note about this clonotype: At one end, the junction sequence differs from germline, possibly due to a read error. The V gene is TRBV7-9, the J gene TRBJ2-3; the match to TRBD2 covers 11 bases. This CDR3 has 13 residues. Germline values: CDR1 SEHNR, CDR2 FQNEAQ (reference sequence). CDR3 in amino acids: CASSLAEGLADVF. Written as DNA, the CDR3 is TGTGCCAGCAGCTTAGCCGAGGGACTAGCGGACGTCTTT.

The chain employs TRBV20-1 and TRBJ2-7; D gene uncertain. The CDR3 is 14 amino acids. CDR1 DFQATT and CDR2 SNEGSKA come from the germline V gene (reference sequence). Deletions cut 0 bases from V and 2 bases from J, with 11 bases between. CDR3 protein: CSARDVSKPYEQYF. The CDR3 nucleotides are TGCAGTGCTAGAGATGTATCAAAGCCCTACGAGCAGTACTTC.

The chain combines TRBV5-6 with TRBJ1-1; no firm D call. The CDR3 spans 14 residues. Trimming took 7 bases from V and 11 from J, leaving 24 bases between them. CDR1 and CDR2 from the germline V gene are SGHDT and YYEEEE. DNA of the CDR3: TGTGCCAGCTACCCATATCAGAGGAACGGATTGGCTTTCTTT. Translating it yields CASYPYQRNGLAFF.

V is TRBV7-6 and J is TRBJ2-7; 9 positions agree with TRBD1. The germline CDR1 and CDR2 sequences are SGHVS and FNYEAQ. The CDR3 is 13 residues long. J gave up 5 bases and V 5 bases, and 4 bases lay outside the gene matches. The CDR3: CASSGTGSHEQYF. The CDR3 DNA reads TGTGCCAGCAGCGGGACAGGGTCCCACGAGCAGTACTTC.

The CDR3 here is CASSPDRGSYEQYF. The CDR3 nucleotides read TGTGCCAGCAGCCCGGACAGGGGTTCCTACGAGCAGTACTTC. J is TRBJ2-7 and V is TRBV5-4; 9 positions match TRBD1. J gave up 1 base and V 4 bases, and 3 bases lay outside the gene matches. The CDR3 has 14 amino acids. Germline CDR1 reads SGHNT; CDR2 reads YYREEE (reference sequence). Variable domain in full (rest from reference TRBV5-4 and TRBJ2-7): ETGVTQSPTHLIKTRGQQVTLRCSSQSGHNTVSWYQQALGQGPQFIFQYYREEENGRGNFPPRFSGLQFPNYSSELNVNALELDDSALYLCASSPDRGSYEQYFGPGTRLTVT.

This clonotype was detected a few times. A junction boundary mismatches the germline segment, possibly from a read error. The chain uses TRBV25-1 and TRBJ1-5; 7 nucleotides line up with TRBD1. This CDR3 spans 13 amino acids. Germline CDR1 reads MGHDK; CDR2 reads SYGVNS. CDR3 loop: CASSGQGNRPQHF. CDR3 sequence (DNA): TGTGCCAGCAGTGGACAGGGTAATCGGCCCCAGCATTTT.

J is TRBJ1-6 and V is TRBV27; no reliable D call. The V and J ends lost 8 bases and 4 bases respectively, with 15 bases between them. This CDR3 is 15 amino acids long. Germline V gene sequence: CDR1 MNHEY, CDR2 SMNVEV (reference sequence). The CDR3 DNA reads TGTGCCAGCCGGCCCCGTGACGGATATAATTCACCCCTCCACTTT. It specifies CASRPRDGYNSPLHF.

J is TRBJ2-5 and V is TRBV2; 7 bases are a match to TRBD2. This CDR3 has 13 amino acids. With 3 bases clipped from V and 7 bases from J, the junction kept 5 bases outside the gene matches. Germline lookup yields CDR1 SNHLY and CDR2 FYNNEI. DNA for the CDR3: TGTGCCAGCAGTGAGGAGATAGCGGGGACCCAGTACTTC. This translates into CASSEEIAGTQYF.